This T cell receptor (beta chain) was observed in a study of T cell responses to AZD1222 COVID-19 vaccine. Study conclusions and caveats: Repertoires were sampled only after the peak T cell response. The reported proportion of spike-specific TCRs targeting unmutated variant regions was nearly half.

J gave up 0 bases and V 2 bases, and 13 bases lay outside the gene matches. The CDR3 is 19 amino acids. Germline assignment: CDR1 ENHRY and CDR2 SYGVKD. Clones were read by immunoSEQ multiplex PCR, and TCRdb kept only the in-frame ones, dropping some. The sample consists of 90,000 to 120,000 clones, around 90% of them appearing once. This clone was seen just once. Its cognate antigen is unknown. The V and J genes are TRBV10-3 and TRBJ2-1, with 7 bases lining up with TRBD2. The sample here was peripheral blood, taken on day 0 of AZD1222 vaccination. The clonotype comes from an adult in good health. CDR3 coding DNA: TGTGCCATCAGTGAGGGACTAGAGGAACCATTTAGCTCCTACAATGAGCAGTTCTTC. Its protein product is CAISEGLEEPFSSYNEQFF.